These T cell receptor beta chains were read from a single sample in a study of blood T cell repertoires in COVID-19. Sequencing used immunoSEQ multiplex PCR; TCRdb keeps in-frame clones, though not all of them. The repertoire has 25,000 to 30,000 clones, around 84% of them found once; the top ten carry less than 15%. The sample was peripheral blood. The receptors derive from a human donor in a cohort sampled during active COVID-19. The donor label of this sample is uncertain. The CDR3 runs from the conserved cysteine through the conserved F or W. The D gene is left open where the match is weak. Expanded clones get a size class; other rows say once, few or many, or leave the size out.

TRBD2 TRBJ2-1 TRBV9 NA TGTGCCAGCAGCGTAGGTGGAGCGGGAGATCCGTTCTTC CASSVGGAGDPFF
TRBD1 TRBJ1-4 TRBV24-1 NA TGTGCCACGTCCCCGGGACAGGGACTAATCGGTGAAAAACTGTTTTTT CATSPGQGLIGEKLFF
NA TRBJ2-1 TRBV27 few TGTGCCAGCGAAGGTGGGGCAAGGGGCGTGAATGAGCAGTTCTTC CASEGGARGVNEQFF
NA TRBJ2-1 TRBV28 NA TGTGCCAGCAGTTTCACGGGAGCCGTAGTTAATGAGCAGTTCTTC CASSFTGAVVNEQFF
TRBD2 TRBJ2-7 TRBV29-1 NA TGCAGCGTTATTTTAGCGGGATCCTACGAGCAGTACTTC CSVILAGSYEQYF
TRBD2 TRBJ2-1 TRBV7-2 NA TGTGCCAGCAGCTTCCAGGGTGATAGCGGGACGGATGAGCAGTTCTTC CASSFQGDSGTDEQFF
NA TRBJ2-7 TRBV28 NA TGTGCCAGCAATAGTCGGAACAGCCCCCACGAGCAGTACTTC CASNSRNSPHEQYF
NA TRBJ2-1 TRBV6-6 NA TGTGCCAGCAGTCCTAGGGGTCGGAGCTCCTACAATGAGCAGTTCTTC CASSPRGRSSYNEQFF
NA TRBJ2-4 TRBV5-1 NA TGCGCCAGCAGCTTGGTGACAGGTCAAGCCAAAAACATTCAGTACTTC CASSLVTGQAKNIQYF
TRBD1 TRBJ2-5 TRBV3-1/TRBV3-2 NA TGTGCCAGCAGCCCCAGACAGGGCCAAGAGACCCAGTACTTC CASSPRQGQETQYF
TRBD2 TRBJ2-7 TRBV6-5 once TGTGCCAGCAGCCGAGGGACTAGCGGTTATTTAGGGCAGTACTTC CASSRGTSGYLGQYF
TRBD1 TRBJ2-6 TRBV19 NA TGTGCCAGTGGGACAGCCGGATCATTCGTCCTGACTTTC CASGTAGSFVLTF